This paragraph covers one TCR beta chain sequence. Its antigen is as yet unknown. The repertoire was sequenced with immunoSEQ multiplex PCR; TCRdb's copy has only in-frame clones and lacks some. The sample yields about 510,000 clones, 90% to 97% seen once. This record comes from a study of shared clonotypes between healthy human individuals. Findings and caveats of the study: Researchers sampled only blood; tissue repertoires likely differ.

The CDR3 runs 14 residues. The ends lost 4 bases at V and 2 bases at J; junction bases unmatched: 6. The germline V gene has CDR1 SGHKS and CDR2 YYEKEE (reference sequence). The V gene is TRBV5-5, the J gene TRBJ2-7, with 7 bases identical to TRBD2. Sequencing was carried out using naive CD4+ T cells sorted from blood. The subset was: CD45RA+ positively selected. This clonotype was sampled from a woman in her twenties or thirties in good health. The CDR3 loop reads CASSPLAGTYEQYF. CDR3 nucleotide sequence: TGTGCCAGCAGCCCTTTAGCGGGCACCTACGAGCAGTACTTC.